These 32 T cell receptor beta chains originate from one sample sequenced in a study of CXCR3-negative and CXCR3-positive naive CD8 T cells. Study-wide results and limits: Greater hydrophobicity was found in TRB CDR3s of CXCR3-positive naive cells than of CXCR3-negative naive cells.

Antigen specificity for these receptors is unknown. In preparing the TRB cDNA libraries, 5' RACE with UMI labels was used. TCRdb reprocessed the 5' RACE reads and keeps a single row for each CDR3 protein, giving no DNA. The table counts some 7,000 distinct CDR3 sequences; less than 1.5% lies in the top ten. The sample comprised naive CXCR3+ CD8+ T cells from blood. The subset: CD45RO-CCR7+CD27+CD95- naive CD8+ T cells expressing CXCR3 (TNR3+). The receptors derive from a human donor in good health. Some clones in this sample may be carry-over from other donors' samples.

The chain couples TRBV20-1 to TRBJ2-1; as DNA is missing, the TRBD2 call by TCRdb cannot be tested. The CDR3 has 17 amino acids. The germline CDR1 and CDR2 sequences are DFQATT and SNEGSKA (reference sequence). CDR3 protein: CSARGDLTTSVYNEQFF.

J is TRBJ1-2 and V is TRBV29-1. Germline V CDR1 and CDR2: SQVTM, ANQGSEA. The CDR3 has 13 amino acids. The CDR3 here is CSVEDQGGYGYTF.

The rearrangement joins TRBV29-1 to TRBJ2-1; there is no DNA to check the TCRdb D call of TRBD1. This CDR3 is built from 12 residues. Germline V gives CDR1 SQVTM, CDR2 ANQGSEA. CDR3 residues: CSVTGNQYEQFF.

V and J are TRBV12-3 or TRBV12-4 and TRBJ2-7; TCRdb proposes TRBD1, but this gene call is untestable without DNA. The CDR3 is 15 amino acids. The CDR3 reads CASSLMGQGDYEQYF.

The chain recombines TRBV23-1 with TRBJ2-7; TCRdb reports TRBD1, a call that lacks DNA to check it against. TRBV23-1 counts as an open reading frame of uncertain function. This CDR3 has 15 amino acids. CDR3 protein: CASSQSFGPGNEQYF.

CDR3 in amino acids: CASVALGGADTQYF. The chain joins TRBV5-1 to TRBJ2-3; TCRdb's D gene call, TRBD1, goes unchecked for lack of DNA. This CDR3 spans 14 amino acids. The V gene's germline CDR1 is SGHRS and CDR2 YFSETQ. The full variable domain, its missing parts supplied by reference TRBV5-1 and TRBJ2-3, is KAGVTQTPRYLIKTRGQQVTLSCSPISGHRSVSWYQQTPGQGLQFLFEYFSETQRNKGNFPGRFSGRQFSNSRSEMNVSTLELGDSALYLCASVALGGADTQYFGPGTRLTVL.

The V call is TRBV6-5, the J call TRBJ2-3; TCRdb outputs TRBD1, but without DNA this stays unchecked. The CDR3 runs to 16 residues. Germline loops: CDR1 MNHEY, CDR2 SVGAGI. CDR3 region: CASSYSTLGTPDTQYF.

In terms of frequency, this clonotype is medium-sized. The chain links TRBV7-9 to TRBJ2-2; the D call from TCRdb, TRBD1, cannot be confirmed without DNA. The CDR3 is made up of 20 amino acids. Germline V gene sequence: CDR1 SEHNR, CDR2 FQNEAQ (reference sequence). CDR3: CASSRSGMARASWGTGELFF.

The chain couples TRBV20-1 to TRBJ2-7; TCRdb proposes TRBD1, but this gene call is untestable without DNA. The germline V gene has CDR1 DFQATT and CDR2 SNEGSKA (reference sequence). CDR3 length equals 14 residues. CDR3 protein: CSARDLQGGYEQYF.

J is TRBJ2-7 and V is TRBV2; there is no DNA to check the TCRdb D call of TRBD1. Germline CDR1 and CDR2: SNHLY and FYNNEI. The CDR3 length is 12 residues. CDR3 region: CAKRGHYYEQYF.

This clonotype is deemed medium-sized by its frequency. This sequence joins TRBV25-1 and TRBJ2-7. Germline CDR1 and CDR2: MGHDK and SYGVNS. The CDR3 extends over 11 amino acids. The CDR3 loop reads CASSDTYEQYF.

Frequency places this clonotype as medium-sized. The V and J genes are TRBV9 and TRBJ2-1; TCRdb proposes TRBD1, but this gene call is untestable without DNA. This CDR3 has 14 amino acids. From germline, CDR1 is SGDLS and CDR2 YYNGEE. CDR3 protein: CASSPPLGGNEQFF.

By frequency, this clonotype is medium-sized. This sequence joins TRBV11-2 and TRBJ1-2. The CDR3 is 13 amino acids. Germline CDR1 reads SGHAT; CDR2 reads FQNNGV. The CDR3 region is CASSLGILNSYTF.

According to its frequency, this clonotype is medium-sized (0.01 to 0.1%). The CDR3 sequence is CASSSRDKNTGELFF. This chain joins TRBV5-1 and TRBJ2-2; checking the TCRdb D call of TRBD1 is not possible without DNA. The germline CDR1 and CDR2 sequences are SGHRS and YFSETQ. The CDR3 is made up of 15 amino acids.

This clonotype is labeled medium-sized based on frequency. The J gene is TRBJ2-7, the V gene TRBV11-1; TCRdb outputs TRBD1, but without DNA this stays unchecked. The CDR3 is 15 residues long. Germline values: CDR1 SGHAT, CDR2 FQDESV (reference sequence). CDR3 amino acids: CASSSSTGISYEQYF.

This clonotype is medium-sized by frequency. The CDR3 here is CASTRGTGAVMNTEAFF. The chain links TRBV3-1 to TRBJ1-1; with no DNA, the TCRdb D assignment of TRBD1 cannot be verified. Germline V CDR1 and CDR2: LGHDT, YNNKEL (reference sequence). There are 17 residues in the CDR3.

Judged by frequency, this clonotype is medium-sized. The J gene is TRBJ2-3, the V gene TRBV29-1; with no DNA, the TCRdb D assignment of TRBD2 cannot be verified. CDR3 length equals 15 residues. CDR1 and CDR2 (germline): SQVTM, ANQGSEA. CDR3 loop: CSVEGPLESADTQYF.

This clonotype is called medium-sized based on its frequency. J is TRBJ2-7 and V is TRBV6-5; TCRdb names TRBD1, which stays unverified in the absence of DNA. The CDR3 has 13 amino acids. Germline V gene lookup returns CDR1 MNHEY and CDR2 SVGAGI. This CDR3 reads CASTPAPRGEQYF.

V usage is TRBV5-1 and J usage is TRBJ2-1; absent DNA, TCRdb's TRBD2 call cannot be checked. The CDR3 spans 13 residues. Germline CDR1 reads SGHRS; CDR2 reads YFSETQ. This CDR3 is CASSFAADNEQFF.

The genes are TRBV29-1 and TRBJ1-1; TCRdb picks TRBD1, but there is no DNA to check that call. Germline V gene lookup returns CDR1 SQVTM and CDR2 ANQGSEA. This CDR3 is built from 17 residues. CDR3 loop: CSVVGNRDRVTRTEAFF.

Frequency places this clonotype as medium-sized. V is TRBV28 and J is TRBJ2-5; without DNA, the TCRdb call of TRBD1 cannot be checked. Germline lookup yields CDR1 MDHEN and CDR2 SYDVKM. The CDR3 has 14 residues. The CDR3 spells CASSDVGGVETQYF.

In terms of frequency, this clonotype is medium-sized. V and J are TRBV29-1 and TRBJ2-2; TCRdb reports TRBD1, a call that lacks DNA to check it against. The CDR3 is 13 residues long. The germline CDR1 and CDR2 sequences are SQVTM and ANQGSEA. This CDR3 is CSVEEGDTGELFF.

This clonotype is medium-sized (0.01 to 0.1%) by frequency. The CDR3 here is CASSLIGGPGGNAYEQYF. V is TRBV5-1 and J is TRBJ2-7; TCRdb reports TRBD1, a call that lacks DNA to check it against. CDR1 is SGHRS and CDR2 is YFSETQ in the germline V gene. The CDR3 runs 18 residues.

This chain uses TRBV3-1 with TRBJ1-6. The CDR3 loop spans 16 amino acids. Germline-derived CDR1 and CDR2 are LGHDT and YNNKEL (reference sequence). This CDR3 reads CASSQDPTRLGSPLHF.

By frequency, this clonotype registers medium-sized. The J gene is TRBJ2-7, the V gene TRBV6-6; TCRdb's D call, TRBD1, is unchecked because there is no DNA. This CDR3 is 13 amino acids long. CDR1 and CDR2 (germline): MNHNY, SVGAGI (reference sequence). Here the CDR3 reads CASARDSSYEQYF.

This rearrangement joins TRBV7-9 to TRBJ2-7. The V gene's germline CDR1 is SEHNR and CDR2 FQNEAQ (reference sequence). This CDR3 region has 14 residues. CDR3: CASNLGGSAYEQYF.

This rearrangement joins TRBV19 to TRBJ2-7; TCRdb's D gene call, TRBD1, goes unchecked for lack of DNA. Germline CDR1 reads LNHDA; CDR2 reads SQIVND (reference sequence). The CDR3 covers 13 residues. CDR3 protein: CASSSGTVYEQYF.

The rearrangement uses TRBV4-1 and TRBJ1-1. Germline CDR1 and CDR2: MGHRA and YSYEKL. There are 14 residues in the CDR3. This chain's CDR3 is CASSQGELNTEAFF.

Its frequency marks this clonotype as medium-sized. The J gene is TRBJ2-7, the V gene TRBV29-1; TCRdb picks TRBD1, but there is no DNA to check that call. CDR3 length equals 12 residues. Germline V gene data show CDR1 as SQVTM and CDR2 as ANQGSEA. The CDR3: CSVVSGVYEQYF.

This clonotype registers medium-sized (0.01 to 0.1%) by frequency. This chain uses TRBV9 with TRBJ1-5; the TRBD1 assignment by TCRdb is unverifiable without DNA. Germline V gene sequence: CDR1 SGDLS, CDR2 YYNGEE. The CDR3 length is 14 residues. CDR3 sequence reads: CASSATGHNQPQHF.

The chain joins TRBV10-3 to TRBJ2-1. Per germline, CDR1 ENHRY and CDR2 SYGVKD. This CDR3 region has 13 residues. The CDR3 loop is CAISVDTYNEQFF.

By frequency, this clonotype is medium-sized. The V gene is TRBV28, the J gene TRBJ2-5. The length of the CDR3 is 14 residues. Germline V gives CDR1 MDHEN, CDR2 SYDVKM. The CDR3 here is CASSLEGQSETQYF.